These 22 T cell receptor beta chains were all obtained from the same sample, sequenced in a study of blood T cells in healthy people across ages. Primers used in a second PCR of roughly 6 to 11 cycles were a sample-barcoded 5' primer and a J-beta primer mix. From the 5' RACE reads, TCRdb called clonotypes with MiXCR, one entry per CDR3 protein. The sample lists about 1.8 million distinct CDR3 sequences, about 50% occurring once. The sequencing sample was made of blood. The receptors derive from a middle-aged woman in good health.

The chain couples TRBV11-2 to TRBJ1-2, with D tentatively TRBD1 (5 bases). The germline V and J ends were trimmed by 11 bases and 6 bases, with 19 bases remaining between them. Germline-derived CDR1 and CDR2 are SGHAT and FQNNGV. This CDR3 spans 13 amino acids. The CDR3 DNA sequence: TGTGCCGCATCCCAAGGGGAGTTCCATGGCTACACCTTC. As protein: CAASQGEFHGYTF.

Of note for this clonotype: At one of its ends the junction is not consistent with the germline gene, which may arise from a read error. The chain has TRBV12-3 or TRBV12-4 and TRBJ2-3; perhaps TRBD1 as D (5 bases). CDR3 length: 13 residues. This CDR3 is CASRPTGTDTRYF. The DNA of the CDR3 is TGTGCCAGCAGACCTACAGGCACAGATACGCGGTATTTT.

This chain uses TRBV2 with TRBJ2-6; tentative D call: TRBD2 (6 bases). The V and J ends lost 6 bases and 0 bases respectively, with 12 bases between them. CDR3 size: 16 residues. In germline, CDR1 is SNHLY, CDR2 FYNNEI. CDR3 protein: CASRRGLGSGANVLTF. The DNA for the CDR3 is TGTGCCAGCAGGCGGGGATTGGGCTCTGGGGCCAACGTCCTGACTTTC.

The chain carries TRBV28 and TRBJ2-1; 14 nucleotides agree with TRBD2. J lost 7 bases, V lost 4 bases, and 6 bases had no gene match. CDR1 and CDR2 from the germline V gene are MDHEN and SYDVKM. This CDR3 region has 16 residues. This chain's CDR3 is CASSSGTSGGWNEQFF. In DNA form, the CDR3 reads TGTGCCAGCAGTTCAGGGACTAGCGGGGGATGGAATGAGCAGTTCTTC.

This sequence joins TRBV7-6 and TRBJ2-1; D perhaps matches TRBD2 (5 bases). V lost 2 bases to trimming and J lost 10 bases, with 15 bases between them. This CDR3 is 14 amino acids long. Germline lookup yields CDR1 SGHVS and CDR2 FNYEAQ. The chain's CDR3 is CASSLTRTSWEQFF. DNA of the CDR3: TGTGCCAGCAGCTTAACCCGGACTTCTTGGGAGCAGTTCTTC.

This rearrangement joins TRBV20-1 to TRBJ2-7; 11 positions match TRBD2. Germline CDR1 DFQATT, CDR2 SNEGSKA (reference sequence). CDR3 length: 20 residues. Trimming took 0 bases from V and 7 from J; bases not matched to a gene: 23. The CDR3 nucleotides are TGCAGTGCTAGAGATCGTTTAACTGGGCTAGCGGGGGGTTACTACAATGAGCAGTACTTC. This sequence encodes CSARDRLTGLAGGYYNEQYF.

The chain recombines TRBV5-5 with TRBJ2-1; D not resolved. This CDR3 comprises 15 residues. V lost 4 bases to trimming and J lost 4 bases, with 15 bases between them. The germline V gene has CDR1 SGHKS and CDR2 YYEKEE (reference sequence). CDR3 DNA sequence: TGTGCCAGCAGCCCCCGTTTTACTGTTTACAATGAGCAGTTCTTC. Translated: CASSPRFTVYNEQFF.

This clonotype was observed a handful of times. As DNA, the CDR3 is TGTGCCAGCAGCGACCAGCGGGGGACGCAGTATTTT. This gives the protein CASSDQRGTQYF. This chain uses TRBV11-2 with TRBJ2-3; 8 nucleotides agree with TRBD2. V was clipped by 5 bases and J by 9 bases; unmatched bases: 4. The CDR3 consists of 12 residues. Germline values: CDR1 SGHAT, CDR2 FQNNGV. The whole variable domain, filled in from reference TRBV11-2 and TRBJ2-3, reads EAGVAQSPRYKIIEKRQSVAFWCNPISGHATLYWYQQILGQGPKLLIQFQNNGVVDDSQLPKDRFSAERLKGVDSTLKIQPAKLEDSAVYLCASSDQRGTQYFGPGTRLTVL.

V gene TRBV3-1 combines with J gene TRBJ2-5; the match to TRBD1 covers 7 bases. CDR3 length: 18 residues. The germline V gene has CDR1 LGHDT and CDR2 YNNKEL (reference sequence). The V gene end was trimmed by 7 bases and the J gene end by 6 bases; junction bases not matched to a gene: 23. As DNA, the CDR3 is TGTGCCAGCAAGGACTTTCGCAGGGACAGCGGTACCGAAAAGACCCAGTACTTC. This translates into CASKDFRRDSGTEKTQYF.

This chain connects TRBV6-1 to TRBJ2-7; 7 bases are shared with TRBD1. Per germline, CDR1 MNHNS and CDR2 SASEGT. V shed 3 bases, J shed 1 base, and the junction held 6 bases outside the gene matches. This CDR3 is 15 amino acids long. In DNA form, the CDR3 reads TGTGCCAGCAGTGAGCCCGGGACAGTTTCCTACGAGCAGTACTTC. It yields the protein CASSEPGTVSYEQYF.

V is TRBV28 and J is TRBJ2-5; either TRBD1 or TRBD2 may supply D (5 bases each). The CDR3 is 17 residues long. Trimming stripped 2 bases from V and 2 bases from J, with 18 bases between. The germline gives CDR1 MDHEN, CDR2 SYDVKM. CDR3 coding DNA: TGTGCCAGCAGTTTAAGTGGGGGATCGACAGAACAAGAGACCCAGTACTTC. Translated, it gives CASSLSGGSTEQETQYF.

This rearrangement joins TRBV20-1 to TRBJ2-3, with 8 bases identical to TRBD1. After removal of 3 bases from V and 2 bases from J, the junction contained 4 bases not matched to a gene. This CDR3 spans 14 amino acids. Germline CDR1 and CDR2: DFQATT and SNEGSKA (reference sequence). This CDR3 reads CSARGQDYTDTQYF. DNA of the CDR3: TGCAGTGCTAGGGGACAGGACTACACAGATACGCAGTATTTT.

This chain uses TRBV20-1 with TRBJ2-3; unclear D gene. There are 11 residues in the CDR3. Trimming removed 5 bases from V and 4 bases from J, with 7 bases in between. Germline CDR1 is DFQATT and CDR2 is SNEGSKA (reference sequence). As DNA, the CDR3 is TGCAGTGCTTATGCCCCAGATACGCAGTATTTT. As protein: CSAYAPDTQYF.

The V call is TRBV7-2, the J call TRBJ2-1; 11 nucleotides align to TRBD2. The J call may be incorrect, as the DNA end agrees better with TRBJ2-7. Germline loops: CDR1 SGHTA, CDR2 FQGNSA. This CDR3 has 17 amino acids. DNA for the CDR3: TGTGCCAGCAGCTTACGACTAGCGGGGAACCCCTACAATGAGCAGTACTTC. It encodes CASSLRLAGNPYNEQYF.

This clonotype has a handful of counts. V is TRBV20-1 and J is TRBJ2-1, with 9 bases fitting TRBD2. The DNA end is more similar to TRBJ2-7, so the J call may be wrong. The CDR3 spans 16 residues. CDR1 and CDR2 from the germline V gene are DFQATT and SNEGSKA (reference sequence). The CDR3 DNA reads as TGCAGTGCTAGGGAGACTAGCGGAAGCTCCTACAATGAGCAGTACTTC. Its protein is CSARETSGSSYNEQYF.

The chain has TRBV10-3 and TRBJ2-5, with 7 bases aligning to TRBD1. V was pared by 8 bases and J by 5 bases, with 14 bases of the junction left unmatched. Per the germline V gene, CDR1 is ENHRY and CDR2 is SYGVKD. CDR3 size: 15 residues. The CDR3, as DNA: TGTGCCATCGGCAAGAGGGGGCGCACGGAGGAGACCCAGTACTTC. Its translation: CAIGKRGRTEETQYF.

The gene calls are TRBV20-1 and TRBJ1-6, with D uncertain. The germline V gene has CDR1 DFQATT and CDR2 SNEGSKA (reference sequence). The CDR3 is made up of 18 amino acids. V was shortened by 0 bases and J by 0 bases, with 15 bases between the two germline ends. CDR3 DNA: TGCAGTGCTAGAGATACGGGGTCCACAAGCTCCTATAATTCACCCCTCCACTTT. Translated, it gives CSARDTGSTSSYNSPLHF.

This clonotype was seen only a few times. The rearrangement joins TRBV6-2 or TRBV6-3 to TRBJ2-1; 12 bases fit TRBD2. J lost 10 bases, V lost 6 bases, and 7 bases had no gene match. The CDR3 is 14 residues long. Germline-derived CDR1 and CDR2 are MNHEY and SVGEGT. This CDR3 reads CASSTLAGGPEQFF. CDR3 sequence (DNA): TGTGCCAGCAGCACACTAGCGGGGGGCCCCGAGCAGTTCTTC.

The chain is built from TRBV7-2 and TRBJ1-2; the D is unclear. The CDR3 spans 12 residues. Trimming left V 5 bases short and J 8 bases short, with 12 bases between. CDR1 is SGHTA, CDR2 FQGNSA, per germline. CDR3 amino acids: CASSPLMRGYTF. For the CDR3, the DNA is TGTGCCAGCAGCCCTCTGATGCGAGGCTACACCTTC.

Of note for this clonotype: A clone one base away is much larger, so this may be a read error. The genes are TRBV6-2 or TRBV6-3 and TRBJ2-7, with D possibly matching TRBD2 (7 bases). The CDR3 spans 15 residues. V was pared by 7 bases and J by 1 base, with 17 bases between. The germline V gene encodes CDR1 MNHEY and CDR2 SVGEGT. The CDR3 loop is CASNSPGGPSYEQYF. The CDR3 DNA is TGTGCCAGCAATTCACCGGGGGGCCCGTCCTACGAGCAGTACTTC.

This clonotype turned up a few times. The chain employs TRBV25-1 and TRBJ2-5; TRBD2 matches 7 bases. V lost 4 bases, J lost 5 bases, and 19 bases stayed unmatched. Germline assignment: CDR1 MGHDK and CDR2 SYGVNS. CDR3 length: 18 residues. In DNA form, the CDR3 reads TGTGCCAGCAGTGGGCCGGGAGGTTGGGGGTATTCATGGGAGACCCAGTACTTC. This translates into CASSGPGGWGYSWETQYF.

The V gene is TRBV5-1, the J gene TRBJ1-4; TRBD1 matches 9 bases. The CDR3 is 15 amino acids. V lost 7 bases, J lost 14 bases, and 18 bases stayed unmatched. Germline-derived CDR1 and CDR2 are SGHRS and YFSETQ. The CDR3 region has the DNA TGCGCCAGCGGCAATCCGGGACAGGGACCCAGTGAGCTGTTTTTT. It encodes CASGNPGQGPSELFF.